This T cell receptor (beta chain) was identified during a study of Graves' ophthalmopathy and Graves' hyperthyroidism. As for the study in general: Samples of peripheral blood were obtained at initial diagnosis, prior to treatment of any kind.

Having ophthalmopathy, the donors showed moderate-to-severe activity, CAS ≥3 and NOSPECS ≥4, with disease lasting under 3 months. Germline CDR1 and CDR2: MDHEN and SYDVKM. The CDR3 totals 14 residues. The V end lost 7 bases, the J end lost 7 bases, and 19 bases lay between the germline ends. A remark on this clonotype: The target antigen is unknown.

The authors amplified TCR beta CDR3 regions from RNA transcripts. The authors performed first-round RT-PCR with HTBI primers and then a second-round multiplex PCR. TCRdb reanalysed the multiplex PCR reads using MiXCR and keeps one entry per CDR3 protein. This sample yields over 150,000 distinct CDR3 sequences, of which around two fifths are seen a single time; 5.8% belongs to the top ten. Overall study findings and caveats: The model's prediction of ophthalmopathy progression had roughly 68% sensitivity and 72% to 80% specificity. Researchers report that a 13-signature model separated ophthalmopathy from stable hyperthyroidism, posting about 87% sensitivity and more than 70% specificity.

The chain combines TRBV28 with TRBJ1-2, with a weak D call TRBD1 (6 bases). The sequence came from a middle-aged woman with Graves' ophthalmopathy. Sequenced: peripheral blood. The CDR3 sequence: CASTYADSRLGYTF. The CDR3 nucleotides read TGTGCCAGCACCTACGCGGACAGTCGACTTGGCTACACCTTC.